The T cell receptor beta chain described here comes from a study of CXCR3-negative and CXCR3-positive naive CD8 T cells. CD45RO-CCR7+CD27+CD95- marked naive CD8+ T cells. The V gene's germline CDR1 is SGHDN and CDR2 FVKESK. The CDR3 is 14 amino acids. Through 5' RACE with UMI labels, the TRB cDNA libraries were prepared. TCRdb reanalyzed the 5' RACE reads, giving one entry per CDR3 protein sequence and no DNA. The repertoire table contains about 81,000 distinct CDR3 sequences. The specimen sequenced was naive CXCR3- CD8+ T cells from blood. Subset specified: CD45RO-CCR7+CD27+CD95- naive CD8+ T cells lacking CXCR3 (TNR3-). The receptor's source is a human donor in good health. Some clones in this sample may be carry-over from other donors' samples. The chain combines TRBV14 with TRBJ2-7; TCRdb indicates TRBD2, and absent DNA this call remains unverified. The CDR3 is CASSLAGGSYEQYF.